The rows below give T cell receptor beta chains drawn from one sample of a study of cytomegalovirus exposure and HLA in healthy donors. Profiled with immunoSEQ multiplex PCR; TCRdb holds only in-frame clones, not every one. The sample has about 130,000 clones; around 80% are singletons. Sequenced material: PBMCs. Receptor source: a young man in good health. CDR3s include the opening cysteine and the closing phenylalanine or tryptophan. D genes are given only for firm matches. Where a row states a size, it is once, few, many or the class of an expanded clone; other rows omit it.

13,once,TRBV28,TRBJ1-2,TRBD1,TGTGCCAGCAGTTCGACAGGGTACTATGGCTACACCTTC,CASSSTGYYGYTF
16,NA,TRBV7-9,TRBJ2-1,TRBD1,TGTGCCAGCAGCTTACCGGGACAGGGGGCAAACAATGAGCAGTTCTTC,CASSLPGQGANNEQFF
15,NA,TRBV7-3,TRBJ1-2,NA,TGTGCCAGCAGACCAGCGACTGGGTATCGCTATGGCTACACCTTC,CASRPATGYRYGYTF
12,NA,TRBV6-6,TRBJ2-5,NA,TGTGCCAGCAGTTACTCATCGGGGGCCCAGTACTTC,CASSYSSGAQYF
17,NA,TRBV15,TRBJ1-5,NA,TGTGCCACCAGCAGAGATTCCGCCACAGGCCAGCGCGGGCCCCAGCATTTT,CATSRDSATGQRGPQHF
16,NA,TRBV28,TRBJ1-6,NA,TGTGCCAGCAGCTGGGTCTACAGTTCCTATAATTCACCCCTCCACTTT,CASSWVYSSYNSPLHF
14,NA,TRBV6-5,TRBJ2-1,TRBD2,TGTGCCAGCAGATCTGGACTAGACTACAATGAGCAGTTCTTC,CASRSGLDYNEQFF
14,NA,TRBV5-6,TRBJ1-1,NA,TGTGCCAGCAGCCTCGTGTCGGGGAACACTGAAGCTTTCTTT,CASSLVSGNTEAFF
14,NA,TRBV30,TRBJ2-1,TRBD2,TGTGCCTGGAGTCGGAGCGGGGCCCTCCTGGAGCAGTTCTTC,CAWSRSGALLEQFF
14,NA,TRBV27,TRBJ1-1,NA,TGTGCCAGCAGTTTCAAAGGAGCGAACACTGAAGCTTTCTTT,CASSFKGANTEAFF
14,NA,TRBV5-1,TRBJ1-4,NA,TGCGCCAGCAGCTCAGGGGAGACTAATGAAAAACTGTTTTTT,CASSSGETNEKLFF
15,NA,TRBV2,TRBJ2-2,TRBD1,TGTGCCAGCAAAAGACAGGGCCCGAACACCGGGGAGCTGTTTTTT,CASKRQGPNTGELFF
13,NA,TRBV5-1,TRBJ1-5,NA,TGCGCCAGCAGCCCCGACGGGGATCAGCCCCAGCATTTT,CASSPDGDQPQHF
14,NA,TRBV19,TRBJ2-7,TRBD2,TGTGCCAGTAGTATGCCGGGAGGGACCTACGAGCAGTACTTC,CASSMPGGTYEQYF
13,NA,TRBV12-2,TRBJ1-1,NA,TGTGCAAGTCGCTTCATAACAGCTGGGTTGGCTTTCTTT,CASRFITAGLAFF
15,NA,TRBV19,TRBJ2-5,TRBD2,TGTGCCAGTAGCCATACCGGGACTAGTCGGAGAACCCAGTACTTC,CASSHTGTSRRTQYF
15,NA,TRBV2,TRBJ2-7,TRBD2,TGTGCCAGCAGGGGGACGGGGGGGGAGGCGGACGAGCAGTACTTC,CASRGTGGEADEQYF
15,NA,TRBV7-9,TRBJ2-7,TRBD1,TGTGCCAGCAGCTTACCGACAGGGGCGGGATACGAGCAGTACTTC,CASSLPTGAGYEQYF
17,NA,TRBV4-3,TRBJ2-2,TRBD2,TGCGCCAGCAGCCAGGATCCGGGACTAGCGGGAACCGGGGAGCTGTTTTTT,CASSQDPGLAGTGELFF
15,NA,TRBV30,TRBJ2-1,TRBD2,TGTGCCTGGAACCGCCCTAGCGGCTCCTACAATGAGCAGTTCTTC,CAWNRPSGSYNEQFF
16,once,TRBV13,TRBJ2-2,NA,TGTGCCAGCAGCATCTCAGGGGCCACCGCGGGTGGGGAGCTGTTTTTT,CASSISGATAGGELFF
16,NA,TRBV7-9,TRBJ1-1,TRBD1,TGTGCCAGCAGCTTAGTGGGGACAGGGGGCGGAAATGAAGCTTTCTTT,CASSLVGTGGGNEAFF
16,NA,TRBV7-9,TRBJ2-3,NA,TGTGCCAGCAGCTTAGTCGCGGGGAGGGGGACGAATACGCAGTATTTT,CASSLVAGRGTNTQYF
16,NA,TRBV15,TRBJ1-1,NA,TGTGCCACCAGCAGAGATGTCGTGGCCATGAACACTGAAGCTTTCTTT,CATSRDVVAMNTEAFF
16,NA,TRBV9,TRBJ2-3,NA,TGTGCCAGCAGCGTAGCTACTCGCGGGACTACAGATACGCAGTATTTT,CASSVATRGTTDTQYF
16,NA,TRBV28,TRBJ2-3,TRBD2,TGTGCCAGCAGCCGTGGACTAGCGGGAGACACTAATACGCAGTATTTT,CASSRGLAGDTNTQYF
15,few,TRBV23-1,TRBJ2-2,TRBD1,TGCGCCAGCAACCGGGACAGGGGGCGCACCGGGGAGCTGTTTTTT,CASNRDRGRTGELFF
15,few,TRBV7-3,TRBJ1-2,TRBD1,TGTGCCAGCAGCTTAAAATCCGGACAGGCGGGAGGCTACACCTTC,CASSLKSGQAGGYTF
18,NA,TRBV5-1,TRBJ2-5,TRBD2,TGCGCCAGCAGCTTGGGCACATATGTAGCGGGAGGGCAAGAGACCCAGTACTTC,CASSLGTYVAGGQETQYF
12,NA,TRBV10-3,TRBJ1-5,NA,TGTGCCATCAGTGACAGAAATCAGCCCCAGCATTTT,CAISDRNQPQHF
13,NA,TRBV10-3,TRBJ2-7,NA,TGTGCCATTTCTTCGACAGGTTCCTACGAGCAGTACTTC,CAISSTGSYEQYF
19,NA,TRBV28,TRBJ1-2,TRBD1,TGTGCCAGCAGTTTTATGGTCTTGGGCCGACAGGGCTCAAGGAATGGCTACACCTTC,CASSFMVLGRQGSRNGYTF
15,few,TRBV6-5,TRBJ1-2,NA,TGTGCCAGCAGTTACTCACAGGGTTTCAGGTTTGGCTACACCTTC,CASSYSQGFRFGYTF
14,NA,TRBV9,TRBJ2-7,TRBD2,TGTGCCAGCAGCTTAGCGGGAGGCACCTACGAGCAGTACTTC,CASSLAGGTYEQYF
12,NA,TRBV7-9,TRBJ2-5,NA,TGTGCCAGCAGCTTAGTTAGTGAGACCCAGTACTTC,CASSLVSETQYF
17,NA,TRBV5-1,TRBJ2-7,TRBD2,TGCGCCAGCAGCTACGCCCGCGGGAGGGCTTTTTCCTACGAGCAGTACTTC,CASSYARGRAFSYEQYF
15,NA,TRBV19,TRBJ1-1,NA,TGTGCCAGTAGTATAGACACAGGGTCGAACACTGAAGCTTTCTTT,CASSIDTGSNTEAFF
15,NA,TRBV5-3,TRBJ1-1,TRBD1,TGTGCCAGAAGCAAAAGACAGGGGAAAAGGACTGAAGCTTTCTTT,CARSKRQGKRTEAFF
13,NA,TRBV30,TRBJ1-3,TRBD1,TGTGCCTGGAGGACAGGGATGGGGTACACCATATATTTT,CAWRTGMGYTIYF
15,NA,TRBV5-1,TRBJ2-1,NA,TGCGCCAGCCATCTGGGGGGAAGCTCCTACAATGAGCAGTTCTTC,CASHLGGSSYNEQFF
15,NA,TRBV11-2,TRBJ2-7,NA,TGTGCCAGCAGCTTAGGAACAGTCCTAACCTACGAGCAGTACTTC,CASSLGTVLTYEQYF
14,few,TRBV6-1,TRBJ1-5,NA,TGTGCCAGCACCGGACAGTATAGCAATCAGCCCCAGCATTTT,CASTGQYSNQPQHF
18,NA,TRBV23-1,TRBJ2-1,TRBD1,TGCGCCAGCAGTCAATCCCATATAACAGGGGGTTTGTACAATGAGCAGTTCTTC,CASSQSHITGGLYNEQFF
15,NA,TRBV5-6,TRBJ2-7,TRBD1,TGTGCCAGCAGCTCTCCGGGACAGGCAACCTACGAGCAGTACTTC,CASSSPGQATYEQYF
14,NA,TRBV2,TRBJ1-5,NA,TGTGCCAGCAACAACCGTGGGGAGCGTCAGCCCCAGCATTTT,CASNNRGERQPQHF
15,NA,TRBV5-4,TRBJ2-7,TRBD1,TGTGCCAGCAGCCGTGGAGGGACAGGGGGGAGCGAGCAGTACTTC,CASSRGGTGGSEQYF
12,NA,TRBV29-1,TRBJ2-3,TRBD2,TGCAGCGTTGATCTAGCGGTAGATACGCAGTATTTT,CSVDLAVDTQYF
14,NA,TRBV7-3,TRBJ2-3,NA,TGTGCCAGCAGCTTAGAGGGGGGGGGTAATACGCAGTATTTT,CASSLEGGGNTQYF
14,NA,TRBV25-1,TRBJ2-5,TRBD2,TGTGCCAGCAGCTTAGCGGGAGGAGGGGAGACCCAGTACTTC,CASSLAGGGETQYF
16,few,TRBV5-4,TRBJ2-1,NA,TGTGCCAGCAGCCCGGTGGGCAGTAGCTCCTACAATGAGCAGTTCTTC,CASSPVGSSSYNEQFF
13,NA,TRBV15,TRBJ1-2,TRBD1,TGTGCCACCAGCAGGGACAGGGGATATGGCTACACCTTC,CATSRDRGYGYTF
16,NA,TRBV7-2,TRBJ2-7,TRBD2,TGTGCCAGCAGCTTAGGTTTTAGCGGGACACTCTACGAGCAGTACTTC,CASSLGFSGTLYEQYF
13,NA,TRBV18,TRBJ2-7,NA,TGTGCCAGCTCTCCCGATCTACCCTACGAGCAGTACTTC,CASSPDLPYEQYF
14,NA,TRBV28,TRBJ2-7,TRBD2,TGTGCCAGCAGTTATAGCGGGAACTACTACGAGCAGTACTTC,CASSYSGNYYEQYF
14,NA,TRBV11-2,TRBJ1-2,TRBD1,TGTGCCAGCAGCCTCGGACAGGGGAGAGGGGGCTACACCTTC,CASSLGQGRGGYTF
15,NA,TRBV28,TRBJ2-7,TRBD2,TGTGCCAGCAGTGCTAGCGGGAGGGGCTCCTACGAGCAGTACTTC,CASSASGRGSYEQYF
14,NA,TRBV19,TRBJ2-3,NA,TGTGCCAGTAGCCCCACAGGGTACCCAGATACGCAGTATTTT,CASSPTGYPDTQYF
15,once,TRBV7-8,TRBJ2-3,NA,TGTGCCAGCAGCCCACTAGTCTCTAGCACAGATACGCAGTATTTT,CASSPLVSSTDTQYF
14,once,TRBV9,TRBJ2-3,NA,TGTGCCAGCAGCCTGGGGGGAGCGATTGATACGCAGTATTTT,CASSLGGAIDTQYF